A selection of T cell receptor beta chains follows, all from one sample in a study of blood T cells in healthy people across ages. Via MiXCR, TCRdb re-called the 5' RACE reads, giving one row per CDR3 protein. The sample contains 920,000 or so distinct CDR3 sequences, 40% to 55% of which appear only once. Sequencing used blood. The source is a woman aged 60-75 years in good health. The CDR3 runs from the conserved cysteine through the conserved F or W. Fields, in order: clone size, V gene, J gene, D gene, CDR3 DNA, CDR3 protein. A D gene is named only where the DNA matches it firmly. The listing skips clone size in some rows; elsewhere it reads once, few, many or a size class.

clone size: NA
V gene: TRBV18
J gene: TRBJ2-5
D gene: NA
CDR3 DNA: TGTGCCAGCTCACCAGGCCGGGATCCTCCGTACTTC
CDR3 protein: CASSPGRDPPYF

clone size: NA
V gene: TRBV7-9
J gene: TRBJ2-5
D gene: NA
CDR3 DNA: TGTGCCAGCAACTTGCCCAGGGCAGTTCAAGAGACCCAGTACTTC
CDR3 protein: CASNLPRAVQETQYF

clone size: few
V gene: TRBV7-9
J gene: TRBJ2-2
D gene: TRBD2
CDR3 DNA: TGTGCCAGCAGCTCTAGCGGGAGGACCCCCGGGGAGCTGTTTTTT
CDR3 protein: CASSSSGRTPGELFF

clone size: NA
V gene: TRBV6-5
J gene: TRBJ2-2
D gene: NA
CDR3 DNA: TGTGCCAGCAGTTACAAAGCGGGTGGGACCGGGGAGCTGTTTTTT
CDR3 protein: CASSYKAGGTGELFF

clone size: few
V gene: TRBV20-1
J gene: TRBJ2-3
D gene: NA
CDR3 DNA: TGCAGTGCTGGGGGGGCTAGCGGATTCACCGGGGATACGCAGTATTTT
CDR3 protein: CSAGGASGFTGDTQYF

clone size: NA
V gene: TRBV7-2
J gene: TRBJ2-1
D gene: NA
CDR3 DNA: TGTGCCAGCAGCGCCCGGCAATCTTATAAGAATGAGCAGTTCTTC
CDR3 protein: CASSARQSYKNEQFF

clone size: NA
V gene: TRBV28
J gene: TRBJ2-1
D gene: NA
CDR3 DNA: TGTGCCAGCAGTTGGCTAGATCGCGCATACAATGAGCAGTTCTTC
CDR3 protein: CASSWLDRAYNEQFF

clone size: NA
V gene: TRBV2
J gene: TRBJ2-3
D gene: NA
CDR3 DNA: TGTGCCAGCAGTGAGCCCAGGGCGGATACGCAGTATTTT
CDR3 protein: CASSEPRADTQYF

clone size: NA
V gene: TRBV28
J gene: TRBJ2-5
D gene: NA
CDR3 DNA: TGTGCCAGCAGTTTTCCTCCGGACGGGCAAGAGACCCAGTACTTC
CDR3 protein: CASSFPPDGQETQYF

clone size: few
V gene: TRBV9
J gene: TRBJ1-4
D gene: NA
CDR3 DNA: TGTGCCAGCAGCGTACAACAGGTTGCAACTAATGAAAAACTGTTTTTT
CDR3 protein: CASSVQQVATNEKLFF

clone size: NA
V gene: TRBV5-5
J gene: TRBJ2-1
D gene: TRBD2
CDR3 DNA: TGTGCCAGCAGCCTAGAAGCGGGGCGCCCCAACAATGAGCAGTTCTTC
CDR3 protein: CASSLEAGRPNNEQFF

clone size: NA
V gene: TRBV6-1
J gene: TRBJ2-7
D gene: TRBD2
CDR3 DNA: TGTGCCAGCAGCTGGCTAGCGGGAGGGATCTACGAGCAGTACTTC
CDR3 protein: CASSWLAGGIYEQYF

clone size: few
V gene: TRBV12-5
J gene: TRBJ1-2
D gene: NA
CDR3 DNA: TGTGCTAGTGGTTTATCGCGGTGGGACGCCTATGGCTACACCTTC
CDR3 protein: CASGLSRWDAYGYTF

clone size: NA
V gene: TRBV7-9
J gene: TRBJ2-1
D gene: TRBD2
CDR3 DNA: TGTGCCAGCAGCTCCGGACTAGCGGGAGCGGGCAATGAGCAGTTCTTC
CDR3 protein: CASSSGLAGAGNEQFF

clone size: few
V gene: TRBV29-1
J gene: TRBJ1-4
D gene: NA
CDR3 DNA: TGCAGCGGACAGCGTAATGAAAAACTGTTTTTT
CDR3 protein: CSGQRNEKLFF

clone size: few
V gene: TRBV11-2
J gene: TRBJ2-4
D gene: TRBD1
CDR3 DNA: TGTGCCAGCAGCTTAGGAGGGGGCGGCGGAATAGCCAAAAACATTCAGTACTTC
CDR3 protein: CASSLGGGGGIAKNIQYF

clone size: few
V gene: TRBV28
J gene: TRBJ2-7
D gene: TRBD1
CDR3 DNA: TGTGCCAGCAGTTTATCACAGGGGGGACGGAACGAGCAGTACTTC
CDR3 protein: CASSLSQGGRNEQYF

clone size: NA
V gene: TRBV6-6
J gene: TRBJ1-2
D gene: TRBD1
CDR3 DNA: TGTGCCAGCAACGACAGGGCTAGCTATGGCTACACCTTC
CDR3 protein: CASNDRASYGYTF

clone size: many
V gene: TRBV10-3
J gene: TRBJ2-5
D gene: NA
CDR3 DNA: TGTGCCACCAGCTCTAAGGCTAGACAAGAGACCCAGTACTTC
CDR3 protein: CATSSKARQETQYF

clone size: many
V gene: TRBV13
J gene: TRBJ2-6
D gene: NA
CDR3 DNA: TGTGCCAGCAGCCACAGGGTATCGGGGGCCAACGTCCTGACTTTC
CDR3 protein: CASSHRVSGANVLTF

clone size: NA
V gene: TRBV27
J gene: TRBJ2-4
D gene: NA
CDR3 DNA: TGTGCCAGCAGCCACCGCCAGGACAGCCTGGTCATTCAGTACTTC
CDR3 protein: CASSHRQDSLVIQYF

clone size: NA
V gene: TRBV29-1
J gene: TRBJ2-1
D gene: NA
CDR3 DNA: TGCCGCTTCAAAGGTAGCTCCTACAATGAGCAGTTCTTC
CDR3 protein: CRFKGSSYNEQFF

clone size: many
V gene: TRBV28
J gene: TRBJ2-4
D gene: TRBD2
CDR3 DNA: TGTGCCAGCAGTGGCGGGAGAGGGATCATTCAGTACTTC
CDR3 protein: CASSGGRGIIQYF

clone size: NA
V gene: TRBV7-2
J gene: TRBJ2-5
D gene: TRBD2
CDR3 DNA: TGTGCCAGCAGCTTAGTGGGGGGGACGGAGACCCAGTACTTC
CDR3 protein: CASSLVGGTETQYF